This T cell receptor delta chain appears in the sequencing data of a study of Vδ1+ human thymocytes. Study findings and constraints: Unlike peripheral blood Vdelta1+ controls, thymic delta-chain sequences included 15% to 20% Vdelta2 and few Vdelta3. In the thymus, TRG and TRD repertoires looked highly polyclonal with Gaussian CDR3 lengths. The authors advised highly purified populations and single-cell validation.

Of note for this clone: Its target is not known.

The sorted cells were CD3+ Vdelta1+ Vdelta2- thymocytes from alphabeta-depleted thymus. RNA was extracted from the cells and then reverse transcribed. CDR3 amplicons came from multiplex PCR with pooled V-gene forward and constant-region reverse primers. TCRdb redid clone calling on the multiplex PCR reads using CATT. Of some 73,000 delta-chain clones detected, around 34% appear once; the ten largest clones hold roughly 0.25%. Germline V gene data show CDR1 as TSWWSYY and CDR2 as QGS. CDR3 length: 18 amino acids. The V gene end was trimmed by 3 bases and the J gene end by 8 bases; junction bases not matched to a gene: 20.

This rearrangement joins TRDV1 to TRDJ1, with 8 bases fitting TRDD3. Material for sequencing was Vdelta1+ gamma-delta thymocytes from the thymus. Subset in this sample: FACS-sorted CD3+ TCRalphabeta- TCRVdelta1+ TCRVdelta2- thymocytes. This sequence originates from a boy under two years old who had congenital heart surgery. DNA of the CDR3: TGTGCTCTTGGGGAGGCGAGCCAAAGCCGGATGGGGGATCGAAAACTCATCTTT. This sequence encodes CALGEASQSRMGDRKLIF.